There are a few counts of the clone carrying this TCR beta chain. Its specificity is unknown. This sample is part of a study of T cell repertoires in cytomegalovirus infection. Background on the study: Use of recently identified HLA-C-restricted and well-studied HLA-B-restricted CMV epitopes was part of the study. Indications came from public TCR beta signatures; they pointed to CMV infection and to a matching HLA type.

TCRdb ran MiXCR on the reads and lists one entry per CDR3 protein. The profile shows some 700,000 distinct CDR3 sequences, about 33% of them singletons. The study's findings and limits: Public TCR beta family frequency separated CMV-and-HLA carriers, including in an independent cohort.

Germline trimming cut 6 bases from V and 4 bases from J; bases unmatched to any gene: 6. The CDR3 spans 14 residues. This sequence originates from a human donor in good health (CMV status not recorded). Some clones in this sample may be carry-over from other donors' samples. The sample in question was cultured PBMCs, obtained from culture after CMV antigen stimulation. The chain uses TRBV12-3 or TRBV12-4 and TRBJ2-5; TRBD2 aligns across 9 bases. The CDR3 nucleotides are TGTGCCAGCAGGCCGACTAGCGGTAGAGAGACCCAGTACTTC. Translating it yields CASRPTSGRETQYF.